This T cell receptor (beta chain) originates from a study of shared clonotypes between healthy human individuals. Germline CDR1 MGHRA, CDR2 YSYEKL. CDR3 length: 21 amino acids. V lost 2 bases and J 1 base, leaving 28 bases between the germline ends. The donor cohort consisted entirely of Caucasian adults residing in Nashville, Tennessee. Profiled with immunoSEQ multiplex PCR; TCRdb holds only in-frame clones, not every one. The sample has fewer than 500,000 clones; roughly 85% are singletons. The rearrangement uses TRBV4-1 and TRBJ2-3, with a possible D match to TRBD2 (5 bases). Sample: PBMCs. This receptor was obtained from a woman in her thirties or forties in good health. Some clones in this sample may be carry-over from other donors' samples. The CDR3 DNA sequence: TGCGCCAGCAGCCAACGCTATTCGATCTTCAGAGCGGTGCTACGCACAGATACGCAGTATTTT. This encodes CASSQRYSIFRAVLRTDTQYF.